The 30 T cell receptor beta chains reported below all come from one sample, sequenced in a study of blood T cell repertoires in COVID-19. Data came from immunoSEQ multiplex PCR; TCRdb stores just in-frame clones and leaves some out. This table has 180,000 or so clones, over 70% appearing once. Sequenced sample: PBMCs or T cells enriched from blood (not recorded which). These receptors originate from a woman in her sixties or seventies who had recovered from COVID-19.

The rearrangement uses TRBV18 and TRBJ1-2; 10 nucleotides agree with TRBD1. The CDR3 loop spans 15 amino acids. In germline, CDR1 is KGHSH, CDR2 LQKENI. Losses at the gene ends were 4 bases for V and 0 bases for J; bases not matched to a gene: 2. The DNA for the CDR3 is TGTGCCAGCTCACGCGGGACAGGGGCTAACTATGGCTACACCTTC. Amino acids: CASSRGTGANYGYTF.

The V call is TRBV7-6, the J call TRBJ1-2, with D uncertain. V lost 5 bases and J 2 bases, leaving 9 bases between the germline ends. Per the germline V gene, CDR1 is SGHVS and CDR2 is FNYEAQ. CDR3 length: 13 residues. CDR3 in DNA: TGTGCCAGCAGCGCGCAAGAGAACTATGGCTACACCTTC. Protein product: CASSAQENYGYTF.

The chain is built from TRBV12-3 or TRBV12-4 and TRBJ1-2; no firm D call. V dropped 2 bases and J dropped 8 bases, with 12 bases sitting between them. The CDR3 has 13 residues. CDR3 coding DNA: TGTGCCAGCAGTTTACTCGCCGGGTCCGGCTACACCTTC. Encoded protein: CASSLLAGSGYTF.

The chain recombines TRBV30 with TRBJ1-1; TRBD1 aligns across 8 bases. CDR3 length equals 16 residues. J was trimmed by 5 bases and V by 5 bases; bases with no gene match: 16. The germline CDR1 and CDR2 sequences are GTSNPN and SVGIG (reference sequence). CDR3 sequence reads: CAWSPSPGTGGTEAFF. Here the CDR3 DNA reads TGTGCCTGGTCCCCGTCACCCGGGACAGGTGGGACTGAAGCTTTCTTT.

This sequence joins TRBV3-1 (or the pseudogene TRBV3-2) and TRBJ2-1; 9 bases are shared with TRBD2. CDR3 size: 14 residues. V was clipped by 2 bases and J by 8 bases; unmatched bases: 4. Germline V gene sequence: CDR1 LGHDT, CDR2 YNNKEL (reference sequence). DNA for the CDR3: TGTGCCAGCAGCCAATCCTTAGCGGGGGATGAGCAGTTCTTC. Its translation is CASSQSLAGDEQFF.

The chain couples TRBV9 to TRBJ2-3; D gene unclear. CDR3 length equals 14 residues. Per germline, CDR1 SGDLS and CDR2 YYNGEE. The V and J ends lost 4 bases and 6 bases respectively, with 15 bases between them. DNA for the CDR3: TGTGCCAGCAGCTGGCACAGATACGCCGATACGCAGTATTTT. This sequence encodes CASSWHRYADTQYF.

The chain combines TRBV11-2 with TRBJ1-5; possible D gene TRBD1, 6 bases. Looked up from germline, CDR1 is SGHAT and CDR2 is FQNNGV. The V end lost 1 base, the J end lost 4 bases, and 14 bases lay between the germline ends. The CDR3 length is 16 residues. The CDR3 protein is CASSLGSITGNQPQHF. CDR3 in DNA: TGTGCCAGCAGCTTAGGCTCGATAACAGGGAATCAGCCCCAGCATTTT. The whole variable domain, remainder taken from reference TRBV11-2 and TRBJ1-5, is EAGVAQSPRYKIIEKRQSVAFWCNPISGHATLYWYQQILGQGPKLLIQFQNNGVVDDSQLPKDRFSAERLKGVDSTLKIQPAKLEDSAVYLCASSLGSITGNQPQHFGDGTRLSIL.

The rearrangement links TRBV15 to TRBJ2-3; 10 bases match TRBD1. Trimming cost V 1 base and J 3 bases; bases outside gene matches: 4. The CDR3 length is 16 residues. Germline V gene sequence: CDR1 LNHNV, CDR2 YYDKDF (reference sequence). The CDR3 DNA reads TGTGCCACCAGCAGAGGGACAGGGGGGGGTACAGATACGCAGTATTTT. Its translation: CATSRGTGGGTDTQYF.

The genes are TRBV5-4 and TRBJ2-1, with TRBD2 as a possible D gene (6 bases). The CDR3 extends over 14 amino acids. Germline CDR1 and CDR2: SGHNT and YYREEE (reference sequence). Trimming removed 4 bases at V and 6 bases at J, with 14 bases between. In DNA, the CDR3 is TGTGCCAGCAGCGGAACCGGGACTCGCAATGAGCAGTTCTTC. This sequence encodes CASSGTGTRNEQFF.

The chain uses TRBV30 and TRBJ1-2; TRBD1 aligns across 7 bases. The ends lost 5 bases at V and 8 bases at J; junction bases unmatched: 8. Germline CDR1 and CDR2: GTSNPN and SVGIG (reference sequence). There are 12 residues in the CDR3. The CDR3 nucleotides are TGTGCCTGGGAGGGAGGAGGGGGCGGCTACACCTTC. Protein product: CAWEGGGGGYTF.

The CDR3 coding sequence is TGTGCCAGCAGTTATCTCGCTGAAGCTTTCTTT. It yields the protein CASSYLAEAFF. The chain joins TRBV6-5 to TRBJ1-1; no clear D gene. V lost 3 bases and J 6 bases, leaving 5 bases between the germline ends. Germline CDR1 and CDR2: MNHEY and SVGAGI. The CDR3 is 11 residues long.

The chain has TRBV28 and TRBJ2-3; 9 nucleotides line up with TRBD2. V shed 5 bases and J 6 bases; nucleotides not matched to a gene: 12. CDR3 length: 16 residues. The germline V gene has CDR1 MDHEN and CDR2 SYDVKM. CDR3 residues: CASSRAGTSTVDTQYF. The DNA for the CDR3 is TGTGCCAGCAGTCGCGCCGGGACTAGCACTGTGGATACGCAGTATTTT. The variable domain in full, completed from reference TRBV28 and TRBJ2-3, reads DVKVTQSSRYLVKRTGEKVFLECVQDMDHENMFWYRQDPGLGLRLIYFSYDVKMKEKGDIPEGYSVSREKKERFSLILESASTNQTSMYLCASSRAGTSTVDTQYFGPGTRLTVL.

The chain links TRBV27 to TRBJ1-2; TRBD1 matches 7 bases. Germline V gene data show CDR1 as MNHEY and CDR2 as SMNVEV (reference sequence). This CDR3 contains 13 residues. V lost 5 bases to trimming and J lost 5 bases; unmatched junction nucleotides: 5. CDR3 sequence: CASSPTGAYGYTF. The DNA for the CDR3 is TGTGCCAGCAGTCCAACAGGGGCTTATGGCTACACCTTC.

V is TRBV28 and J is TRBJ1-6; D ambiguous. V was clipped by 3 bases and J by 8 bases, with 5 bases between them. The CDR3 length is 12 residues. Per germline, CDR1 MDHEN and CDR2 SYDVKM. The CDR3 DNA sequence: TGTGCCAGCAGTTTCGAGGATTCACCCCTCCACTTT. Protein: CASSFEDSPLHF.

V gene TRBV2 combines with J gene TRBJ1-5, with D unresolved. The CDR3 sequence is 17 residues long. From germline, CDR1 is SNHLY and CDR2 FYNNEI. V lost 4 bases and J lost 6, with 22 bases in between. The CDR3 here is CASSAEGGVGLSQPQHF. CDR3 DNA: TGTGCCAGCAGTGCTGAGGGAGGAGTCGGGTTAAGTCAGCCCCAGCATTTT.

This clone was seen a handful of times. The CDR3 DNA reads as TGCAGTGCACGGTCCAGGATTGAAGCTTTCTTT. It is translated as CSARSRIEAFF. The chain recombines TRBV20-1 with TRBJ1-1; D is unresolved. Germline V gives CDR1 DFQATT, CDR2 SNEGSKA (reference sequence). V dropped 6 bases and J dropped 7 bases, with 12 bases sitting between them. This CDR3 has 11 amino acids.

Worth noting for this clone: A read error may account for a junction end that differs from germline. CDR3: CASRNFQGSTDAQYF. The DNA for the CDR3 is TGTGCCAGCAGGAATTTTCAGGGGAGCACAGATGCGCAGTATTTT. The chain employs TRBV6-5 and TRBJ2-3; D is possibly TRBD1 (6 bases). The CDR3 runs 15 residues. The germline V gene encodes CDR1 MNHEY and CDR2 SVGAGI.

This clone has only one observation. The J gene is TRBJ1-6, the V gene TRBV4-2; weak D call: TRBD1 (5 bases). This CDR3 comprises 17 residues. Germline CDR1 LGHNA, CDR2 YNFKEQ. The germline V and J ends were trimmed by 1 base and 1 base, with 11 bases remaining between them. Written as DNA, the CDR3 is TGTGCCAGCAGCCAAGCCGGGGGAAGGTCCTATAATTCACCCCTCCACTTT. This translates into CASSQAGGRSYNSPLHF.

The chain uses TRBV19 and TRBJ1-2, with TRBD1 identical over 8 bases. Germline CDR1 is LNHDA and CDR2 is SQIVND (reference sequence). This CDR3 is built from 14 residues. After removal of 6 bases from V and 4 bases from J, the junction contained 7 bases not matched to a gene. CDR3 sequence: CASSDRGPGYGYTF. The CDR3 DNA reads TGTGCCAGTAGCGACAGGGGTCCGGGCTATGGCTACACCTTC.

This clone has at least ten counts. The chain combines TRBV7-8 with TRBJ2-7; 9 bases line up with TRBD1. The CDR3 contains 14 residues. The V segment lost 5 bases and the J segment 5 bases; nucleotides outside the gene matches: 7. The V gene's germline CDR1 is SGHVS and CDR2 FQNEAQ. This CDR3 is CASSPRTGVDEQYF. DNA of the CDR3: TGTGCCAGCAGCCCACGGACAGGGGTGGACGAGCAGTACTTC.

This chain joins TRBV2 and TRBJ1-6, with 11 nucleotides matching TRBD1. Germline-derived CDR1 and CDR2 are SNHLY and FYNNEI. This CDR3 comprises 16 residues. Unmatched junction bases numbered 5, after V lost 4 bases and J lost 6 bases. CDR3 bases: TGTGCCAGCAGTGCTTGGGGACAGGGGGGTAATTCACCCCTCCACTTT. Encoded protein: CASSAWGQGGNSPLHF. The variable domain in full, completed from reference TRBV2 and TRBJ1-6, reads EPEVTQTPSHQVTQMGQEVILRCVPISNHLYFYWYRQILGQKVEFLVSFYNNEISEKSEIFDDQFSVERPDGSNFTLKIRSTKLEDSAMYFCASSAWGQGGNSPLHFGNGTRLTVT.

This chain's CDR3 is CASSSGRGRDEQFF. DNA for the CDR3: TGCGCCAGCAGCTCAGGCAGGGGCCGGGATGAGCAGTTCTTC. This rearrangement joins TRBV5-1 to TRBJ2-1; perhaps TRBD1 as D (6 bases). Between the trimmed V and J ends, which lost 3 bases and 8 bases, there was a span of 15 bases. This CDR3 is built from 14 residues. Germline V gene lookup returns CDR1 SGHRS and CDR2 YFSETQ. The whole variable domain, filled in from reference TRBV5-1 and TRBJ2-1, reads KAGVTQTPRYLIKTRGQQVTLSCSPISGHRSVSWYQQTPGQGLQFLFEYFSETQRNKGNFPGRFSGRQFSNSRSEMNVSTLELGDSALYLCASSSGRGRDEQFFGPGTRLTVL.

V is TRBV28 and J is TRBJ1-5, with D maybe TRBD1 (5 bases). There are 15 residues in the CDR3. The germline V gene encodes CDR1 MDHEN and CDR2 SYDVKM. The ends were cut back, 5 bases at V and 3 bases at J, with 14 bases in the middle. CDR3 DNA: TGTGCCAGCAGTCAAAGACAGCCGCCCAATCAGCCCCAGCATTTT. It encodes CASSQRQPPNQPQHF.

The sample holds one count of this clone. The chain links TRBV27 to TRBJ1-1, with 12 bases lining up with TRBD1. This CDR3 is built from 16 residues. Germline CDR1 is MNHEY and CDR2 is SMNVEV (reference sequence). The junction had 9 bases not matched to a gene; V was cut back by 6 bases and J by 4 bases. CDR3 bases: TGTGCCAGCAGGCAGGGACAGGGGGCCCTTAGCACTGAAGCTTTCTTT. Translating gives CASRQGQGALSTEAFF.

The chain has TRBV5-1 and TRBJ2-3; TRBD2 matches 12 bases. With V trimmed by 0 bases and J by 6 bases, 5 bases remained unmatched. Germline CDR1 and CDR2: SGHRS and YFSETQ. The CDR3 has 16 residues. CDR3 in amino acids: CASSLGLAGGSDTQYF. DNA for the CDR3: TGCGCCAGCAGCTTGGGGCTAGCGGGGGGGTCCGATACGCAGTATTTT.

The rearrangement links TRBV5-5 to TRBJ1-4, with 12 bases fitting TRBD1. V was pared by 4 bases and J by 0 bases, with 7 bases of the junction left unmatched. Per germline, CDR1 SGHKS and CDR2 YYEKEE (reference sequence). The CDR3 loop spans 18 amino acids. The CDR3 bases are TGTGCCAGCAGCCTCGGGACAGGGGGCCGCTCAACTAATGAAAAACTGTTTTTT. It encodes CASSLGTGGRSTNEKLFF.

This chain uses TRBV5-4 with TRBJ2-7, with TRBD1 as a possible D gene (6 bases). The CDR3 is 13 residues long. V gave up 3 bases and J gave up 1 base, with 8 bases separating them. Germline values: CDR1 SGHNT, CDR2 YYREEE (reference sequence). In nucleotides, the CDR3 is TGTGCCAGCAGCTCTCAGGGGTCCTACGAGCAGTACTTC. Protein sequence: CASSSQGSYEQYF.

The CDR3 nucleotides read TGTGCCAGCTCACCATGGGAGGGGGAAAAACTGTTTTTT. Encoded protein: CASSPWEGEKLFF. J is TRBJ1-4 and V is TRBV18; TRBD1 might be the D (5 bases). Germline CDR1 reads KGHSH; CDR2 reads LQKENI. CDR3 size: 13 residues. The V end lost 2 bases, the J end lost 8 bases, and 9 bases lay between the germline ends.

The chain carries TRBV2 and TRBJ1-1; D is unclear. Trimming removed 1 base at V and 5 bases at J, with 8 bases between. Germline CDR1 reads SNHLY; CDR2 reads FYNNEI. CDR3 length: 13 amino acids. The CDR3 loop reads CASSEESGTEAFF. The DNA of the CDR3 is TGTGCCAGCAGTGAAGAATCGGGGACTGAAGCTTTCTTT.

In this sample, this clone turned up once. This chain connects TRBV7-3 to TRBJ2-3, with D perhaps matching TRBD2 (6 bases). The CDR3 has 15 amino acids. The germline V gene encodes CDR1 SGHTA and CDR2 FQGTGA. Trimming cost V 3 bases and J 3 bases, with 13 bases left between them. The CDR3 coding sequence is TGTGCCAGCAGCTTTGCGGGAAAGAGAACAGATACGCAGTATTTT. Protein product: CASSFAGKRTDTQYF.